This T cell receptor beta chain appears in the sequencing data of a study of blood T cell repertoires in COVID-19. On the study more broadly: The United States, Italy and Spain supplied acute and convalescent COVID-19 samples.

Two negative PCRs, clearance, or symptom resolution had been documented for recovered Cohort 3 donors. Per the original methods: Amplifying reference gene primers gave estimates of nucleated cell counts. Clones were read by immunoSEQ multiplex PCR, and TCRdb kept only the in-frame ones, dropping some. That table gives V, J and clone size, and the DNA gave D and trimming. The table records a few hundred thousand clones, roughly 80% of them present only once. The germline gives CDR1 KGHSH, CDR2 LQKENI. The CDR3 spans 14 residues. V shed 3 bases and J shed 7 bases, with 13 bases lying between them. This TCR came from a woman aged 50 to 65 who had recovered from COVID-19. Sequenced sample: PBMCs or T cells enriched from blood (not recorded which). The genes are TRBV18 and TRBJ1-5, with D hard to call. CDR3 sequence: CASSPRGGHQPQHF. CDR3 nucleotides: TGTGCCAGCTCACCTAGAGGCGGGCACCAGCCCCAGCATTTT.